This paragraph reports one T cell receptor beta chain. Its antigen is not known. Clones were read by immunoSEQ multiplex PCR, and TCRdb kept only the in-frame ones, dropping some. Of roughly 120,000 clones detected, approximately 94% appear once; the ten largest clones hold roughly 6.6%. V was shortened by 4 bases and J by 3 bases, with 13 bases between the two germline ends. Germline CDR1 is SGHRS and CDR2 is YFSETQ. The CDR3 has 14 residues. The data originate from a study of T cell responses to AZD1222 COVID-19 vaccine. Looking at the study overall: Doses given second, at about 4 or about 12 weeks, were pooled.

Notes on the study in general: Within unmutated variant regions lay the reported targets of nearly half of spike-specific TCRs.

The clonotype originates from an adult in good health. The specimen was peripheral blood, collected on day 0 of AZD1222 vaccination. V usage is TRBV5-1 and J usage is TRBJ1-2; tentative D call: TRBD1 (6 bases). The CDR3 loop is CASSEEDSYYGYTF. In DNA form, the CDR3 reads TGCGCCAGCAGCGAGGAGGACAGCTACTATGGCTACACCTTC.